This paragraph reports one T cell receptor beta chain. This entry comes from a study of blood T cell repertoires in COVID-19. The overall study: COVID-19 samples collected from the United States, Italy and Spain covered acute and convalescent phases. The analysed material was cDNA or gDNA that came from T cells, B-cell-depleted T cells, or PBMCs.

V lost 5 bases and J 2 bases, leaving 19 bases between the germline ends. Germline-derived CDR1 and CDR2 are LNHDA and SQIVND (reference sequence). The CDR3 runs to 16 residues. In the authors' workflow: The authors estimated nucleated cell counts from reference gene primer amplification. Produced via immunoSEQ multiplex PCR; TCRdb's table is partial and in-frame only. V, J and clone size are those of that table, while D and trimming were read from the DNA. The sample lists just under 350,000 clones, around 88% occurring once. The chain recombines TRBV19 with TRBJ2-7; D is perhaps TRBD1 (6 bases). This TCR derives from a man aged 30-40 years with active or convalescent COVID-19. The sample taken for sequencing was peripheral blood. CDR3 DNA sequence: TGTGCCAGTAGTTACGCACACCAGGGGTCCACCTACGAGCAGTACTTC. Its protein product is CASSYAHQGSTYEQYF. The full variable domain, with the rest looked up from reference TRBV19 and TRBJ2-7, is DGGITQSPKYLFRKEGQNVTLSCEQNLNHDAMYWYRQDPGQGLRLIYYSQIVNDFQKGDIAEGYSVSREKKESFPLTVTSAQKNPTAFYLCASSYAHQGSTYEQYFGPGTRLTVT.